This T cell receptor beta chain was profiled in a study of blood T cells in healthy people across ages. CDR3 length: 15 amino acids. Germline CDR1 is KGHSH and CDR2 is LQKENI. J gave up 2 bases and V 0 bases, and 3 bases lay outside the gene matches. A J-beta primer mix and a sample-barcoded 5' primer were used in a second PCR of roughly 6 to 12 cycles. TCRdb re-derived calls from the 5' RACE reads in MiXCR, one entry per CDR3 protein. The sample includes about 1.8 million distinct CDR3 sequences, 49% of them seen just once. This receptor was obtained from a woman in her 40s in good health. The sequenced sample was blood. V and J are TRBV18 and TRBJ2-5, with 7 bases fitting TRBD2. The CDR3 DNA reads TGTGCCAGCTCACCACCGGGGGGGAAGCAAGAGACCCAGTACTTC. This gives the protein CASSPPGGKQETQYF. The full variable domain, in which reference TRBV18 and TRBJ2-5 provide the parts outside the CDR3, is NAGVMQNPRHLVRRRGQEARLRCSPMKGHSHVYWYRQLPEEGLKFMVYLQKENIIDESGMPKERFSAEFPKEGPSILRIQQVVRGDSAAYFCASSPPGGKQETQYFGPGTRLLVL.